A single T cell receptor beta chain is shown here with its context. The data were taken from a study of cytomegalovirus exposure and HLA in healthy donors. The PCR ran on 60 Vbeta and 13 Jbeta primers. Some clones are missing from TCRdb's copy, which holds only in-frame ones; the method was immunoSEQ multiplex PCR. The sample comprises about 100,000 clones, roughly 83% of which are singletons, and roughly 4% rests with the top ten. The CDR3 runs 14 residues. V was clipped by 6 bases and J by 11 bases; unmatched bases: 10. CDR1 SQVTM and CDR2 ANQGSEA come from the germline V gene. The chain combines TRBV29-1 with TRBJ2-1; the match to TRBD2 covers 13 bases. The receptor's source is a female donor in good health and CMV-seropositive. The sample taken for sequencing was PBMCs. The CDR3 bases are TGCAGCGTCGAGCGGACTAGCGGGGGCCGCCAGCAGTTCTTC. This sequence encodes CSVERTSGGRQQFF.